This passage covers 19 T cell receptor beta chains from one sample sequenced in a study of blood T cell repertoires in COVID-19. The method was immunoSEQ multiplex PCR; TCRdb's version includes in-frame clones alone and lacks a portion of them. The sample shows 150,000 to 200,000 clones, around 80% of them seen only once. What was sequenced was PBMCs or T cells enriched from blood (not recorded which). The receptors derive from a woman in her fifties or sixties in a cohort exposed to, infected with or recovered from COVID-19 (not recorded which).

V and J are TRBV20-1 and TRBJ2-7, with D possibly TRBD2 on 6 matching bases. The CDR3 consists of 14 residues. Per the germline V gene, CDR1 is DFQATT and CDR2 is SNEGSKA (reference sequence). The germline V and J ends were trimmed by 3 bases and 1 base, with 13 bases remaining between them. CDR3 region: CSASGIGGSYEQYF. The DNA for the CDR3 is TGCAGTGCTAGTGGGATTGGGGGGTCCTACGAGCAGTACTTC.

This chain joins TRBV25-1 and TRBJ2-2; the D gene is possibly TRBD1 (5 bases). Between the trimmed V and J ends, which lost 3 bases and 4 bases, there was a span of 9 bases. The CDR3 covers 14 residues. Germline-derived CDR1 and CDR2 are MGHDK and SYGVNS. The CDR3 region has the DNA TGTGCCAGCAGTGATCAGGGTGGCACCGGGGAGCTGTTTTTT. Encoded protein: CASSDQGGTGELFF. The entire variable domain, with the rest obtained from reference TRBV25-1 and TRBJ2-2, is as follows: EADIYQTPRYLVIGTGKKITLECSQTMGHDKMYWYQQDPGMELHLIHYSYGVNSTEKGDLSSESTVSRIRTEHFPLTLESARPSHTSQYLCASSDQGGTGELFFGEGSRLTVL.

The gene calls are TRBV4-3 and TRBJ1-2; no clear D. Per the germline V gene, CDR1 is LGHNA and CDR2 is YSLEER. The CDR3 totals 14 residues. V lost 1 base and J lost 2, with 8 bases in between. The CDR3 loop is CASSQVRENYGYTF. The CDR3 DNA follows: TGCGCCAGCAGCCAAGTCCGGGAGAACTATGGCTACACCTTC.

The chain recombines TRBV14 with TRBJ2-1, with 8 positions matching TRBD2. Germline-derived CDR1 and CDR2 are SGHDN and FVKESK. The CDR3 is 16 amino acids. V gave up 0 bases and J gave up 10 bases; unmatched junction bases: 11. CDR3 loop: CASSQELAGFYMEQFF. The CDR3 DNA follows: TGTGCCAGCAGCCAAGAGTTAGCGGGGTTCTACATGGAGCAGTTCTTC.

This clone was recorded a few times. The chain uses TRBV30 and TRBJ1-3; no reliable D call. V lost 3 bases and J 0 bases, leaving 9 bases between the germline ends. Germline assignment: CDR1 GTSNPN and CDR2 SVGIG (reference sequence). The CDR3 totals 14 residues. CDR3 in amino acids: CAWSPGISGNTIYF. CDR3 DNA sequence: TGTGCCTGGAGCCCGGGAATCTCTGGAAACACCATATATTTT.

The chain is built from TRBV3-1 (or the pseudogene TRBV3-2) and TRBJ2-7, with TRBD2 as a possible D gene (7 bases). From germline, CDR1 is LGHDT and CDR2 YNNKEL (reference sequence). The CDR3 consists of 13 residues. Between the trimmed V and J ends, which lost 8 bases and 3 bases, there was a span of 14 bases. Written as DNA, the CDR3 is TGTGCCAGCCGAGGGGGGGGAAACTACGAGCAGTACTTC. Translated, it gives CASRGGGNYEQYF.

The chain couples TRBV3-1 (or the pseudogene TRBV3-2) to TRBJ2-5; 11 bases are a match to TRBD2. Germline lookup yields CDR1 LGHDT and CDR2 YNNKEL (reference sequence). This CDR3 spans 16 amino acids. The ends lost 2 bases at V and 5 bases at J; junction bases unmatched: 7. CDR3 protein: CASSQLLAGDLETQYF. The CDR3, as DNA: TGTGCCAGCAGCCAACTACTAGCGGGAGACCTGGAGACCCAGTACTTC.

The chain recombines TRBV27 with TRBJ2-3; D remains ambiguous. The V gene lost 4 bases and the J gene lost 0 bases, with 5 bases spanning the gap. CDR3 size: 13 residues. The germline V gene encodes CDR1 MNHEY and CDR2 SMNVEV (reference sequence). The CDR3 reads CASSSTSTDTQYF. In DNA, the CDR3 is TGTGCCAGCAGTTCGACTAGCACAGATACGCAGTATTTT.

As concerns this clone: The same CDR3 is also encoded by other DNA sequences in this sample. The CDR3 DNA follows: TGTGCCAGCAGTGAGTCGGGACAGCTTTACGAGCAGTACTTC. This codes for CASSESGQLYEQYF. The chain has TRBV25-1 and TRBJ2-7, with 7 bases fitting TRBD1. V was clipped by 3 bases and J by 4 bases; unmatched bases: 6. Looked up from germline, CDR1 is MGHDK and CDR2 is SYGVNS. The CDR3 spans 14 residues.

This chain uses TRBV30 with TRBJ1-5; 7 positions agree with TRBD1. V lost 2 bases, J lost 3 bases, and 7 bases stayed unmatched. Per germline, CDR1 GTSNPN and CDR2 SVGIG (reference sequence). The CDR3 contains 15 residues. The CDR3 loop is CAWSRGQGDNQPQHF. CDR3 in DNA: TGTGCCTGGAGTCGGGGGCAGGGGGACAATCAGCCCCAGCATTTT.

A few counts support this clone. Other DNA sequences in the sample encode the same CDR3. The genes are TRBV6-5 and TRBJ2-2; D gene uncertain. Germline CDR1 reads MNHEY; CDR2 reads SVGAGI. The V and J ends lost 5 bases and 6 bases respectively, with 7 bases between them. This CDR3 has 12 residues. CDR3 in amino acids: CASSPRAGELFF. In DNA form, the CDR3 reads TGTGCCAGCAGTCCCCGGGCCGGGGAGCTGTTTTTT.

The CDR3: CASNPGGAYYGYTF. CDR3 DNA sequence: TGTGCCAGCAACCCCGGCGGGGCCTACTATGGCTACACCTTC. The chain uses TRBV28 and TRBJ1-2, with D possibly TRBD1 on 5 matching bases. This CDR3 comprises 14 residues. V was clipped by 7 bases and J by 3 bases, with 15 bases between them. Germline CDR1 MDHEN, CDR2 SYDVKM.

This chain connects TRBV5-1 to TRBJ2-5, with 10 nucleotides matching TRBD2. Germline V lookup: CDR1 SGHRS, CDR2 YFSETQ. J lost 1 base, V lost 2 bases, and 5 bases had no gene match. The length of the CDR3 is 16 residues. The CDR3 loop reads CASSLASGGSQETQYF. CDR3 coding DNA: TGCGCCAGCAGCTTAGCTAGCGGGGGATCCCAAGAGACCCAGTACTTC.

This chain uses TRBV4-3 with TRBJ2-5, with 8 bases that match TRBD1. The CDR3 consists of 15 residues. CDR1 is LGHNA, CDR2 YSLEER, per germline. J was trimmed by 4 bases and V by 4 bases; bases with no gene match: 8. This CDR3 reads CASSRTLDRAETQYF. The CDR3 bases are TGCGCCAGCAGCCGTACCCTGGACAGGGCAGAGACCCAGTACTTC.

This sequence joins TRBV5-5 and TRBJ2-7, with a possible D match to TRBD2 (6 bases). The germline CDR1 and CDR2 sequences are SGHKS and YYEKEE (reference sequence). V lost 4 bases, J lost 3 bases, and 14 bases lay in between. CDR3 size: 14 residues. The CDR3 DNA is TGTGCCAGCAGCCGGGGGATTGAACGCTACGAGCAGTACTTC. Its translation: CASSRGIERYEQYF.

The rearrangement joins TRBV6-2 or TRBV6-3 to TRBJ2-1, with D possibly matching TRBD2 (6 bases). Germline CDR1 reads MNHEY; CDR2 reads SVGEGT. There are 15 residues in the CDR3. Trimming removed 6 bases from V and 7 bases from J, with 19 bases in between. In nucleotides, the CDR3 is TGTGCCAGCAGCAGGGACTTCCGAGGTACAAATGAGCAGTTCTTC. Translation: CASSRDFRGTNEQFF.

This sequence joins TRBV28 and TRBJ2-2, with TRBD2 as a possible D gene (5 bases). The germline gives CDR1 MDHEN, CDR2 SYDVKM. V gave up 6 bases and J gave up 1 base, with 9 bases separating them. The CDR3 loop spans 14 amino acids. The CDR3 sequence is CASRWSGNTGELFF. The CDR3 DNA reads TGTGCCAGCAGGTGGAGCGGGAACACCGGGGAGCTGTTTTTT.

The rearrangement uses TRBV9 and TRBJ2-1; 8 nucleotides align to TRBD2. V was pared by 3 bases and J by 6 bases, with 8 bases of the junction left unmatched. CDR1 is SGDLS and CDR2 is YYNGEE in the germline V gene. The CDR3 has 15 residues. CDR3 protein: CASSGPGGPFNEQFF. The CDR3 DNA reads as TGTGCCAGCAGCGGCCCGGGGGGGCCGTTCAATGAGCAGTTCTTC.

In this sample, this clone turned up once. The chain uses TRBV28 and TRBJ2-7, with D maybe TRBD2 (7 bases). Germline CDR1 is MDHEN and CDR2 is SYDVKM. CDR3 length: 17 amino acids. Trimming removed 3 bases at V and 4 bases at J, with 22 bases between. CDR3 DNA: TGTGCCAGCAGTTTCCTTTCGGGACTAAAAGGGGGGTACGAGCAGTACTTC. Amino acid sequence: CASSFLSGLKGGYEQYF.